The 17 T cell receptor beta chains below come from one sample, sequenced in a study of blood T cell repertoires in COVID-19. Some clones are missing from TCRdb's copy, which holds only in-frame ones; the method was immunoSEQ multiplex PCR. The sample contains about 92,000 clones, 70% to 85% of which appear only once. Sample: peripheral blood. The receptors shown here come from a human donor in a cohort sampled during active COVID-19.

V is TRBV29-1 and J is TRBJ1-4; weak D call: TRBD1 (6 bases). V was cut by 7 bases and J by 7 bases, with 19 bases left in between. The CDR3 consists of 14 residues. CDR1 is SQVTM and CDR2 is ANQGSEA in the germline V gene. CDR3 sequence reads: CSALIGGPPEKLFF. The CDR3 coding sequence is TGCAGCGCACTAATCGGGGGGCCTCCTGAAAAACTGTTTTTT.

The rearrangement joins TRBV30 to TRBJ1-1; TRBD1 might be the D (6 bases). The V gene lost 8 bases and the J gene lost 5 bases, with 12 bases spanning the gap. Germline CDR1 is GTSNPN and CDR2 is SVGIG (reference sequence). The CDR3 totals 11 residues. The CDR3 loop reads CARTRGTEAFF. The CDR3 DNA reads as TGTGCCCGCACCAGGGGTACTGAAGCTTTCTTT.

This chain links TRBV24-1 with TRBJ2-1, with TRBD1 as a possible D gene (6 bases). V lost 4 bases and J lost 3, with 12 bases in between. Per the germline V gene, CDR1 is KGHDR and CDR2 is SFDVKD. The CDR3 runs to 15 residues. CDR3 loop: CATSETGLFYNEQFF. The CDR3 region has the DNA TGTGCCACCAGTGAAACAGGGCTATTCTACAATGAGCAGTTCTTC.

This rearrangement joins TRBV7-9 to TRBJ1-2; 9 bases map to TRBD1. The V gene end was trimmed by 2 bases and the J gene end by 7 bases; junction bases not matched to a gene: 8. The CDR3 totals 15 residues. Germline assignment: CDR1 SEHNR and CDR2 FQNEAQ (reference sequence). The CDR3 nucleotides are TGTGCCAGCAGCTTACCACAGGGGGCGTATAGTGGCTACACCTTC. Its translation is CASSLPQGAYSGYTF.

This clone was recorded once. J is TRBJ2-3 and V is TRBV5-1, with 9 bases that match TRBD1. CDR3 size: 16 residues. CDR1 is SGHRS, CDR2 YFSETQ, per germline. Germline trimming cut 3 bases from V and 5 bases from J; bases unmatched to any gene: 10. CDR3 coding DNA: TGCGCCAGCAGCTCCCTTGGGACAGGGTTTGTAGATACGCAGTATTTT. It yields the protein CASSSLGTGFVDTQYF.

There are a few counts of this clone. In DNA, the CDR3 is TGTGCCAGCTCTGAGTGGGACATCTCCTACGAGCAGTACTTC. Translation gives CASSEWDISYEQYF. The chain links TRBV14 to TRBJ2-7; tentative D call: TRBD1 (6 bases). Germline lookup yields CDR1 SGHDN and CDR2 FVKESK. CDR3 length equals 14 residues. V was clipped by 8 bases and J by 0 bases, with 14 bases between them.

The rearrangement links TRBV30 to TRBJ1-5; D possibly corresponds to TRBD1 (6 bases). The CDR3 spans 13 residues. Germline lookup yields CDR1 GTSNPN and CDR2 SVGIG (reference sequence). V lost 3 bases, J lost 6 bases, and 12 bases lay in between. CDR3 residues: CAWSVRGFQPQHF. The CDR3 DNA is TGTGCCTGGAGCGTCAGGGGCTTTCAGCCCCAGCATTTT.

V usage is TRBV2 and J usage is TRBJ2-1; 10 nucleotides agree with TRBD2. Germline assignment: CDR1 SNHLY and CDR2 FYNNEI. The ends lost 8 bases at V and 4 bases at J; junction bases unmatched: 2. There are 13 residues in the CDR3. CDR3 region: CASGLAEYNEQFF. The CDR3, as DNA: TGTGCCAGCGGACTAGCGGAATACAATGAGCAGTTCTTC. The entire variable domain, with the rest obtained from reference TRBV2 and TRBJ2-1, is as follows: EPEVTQTPSHQVTQMGQEVILRCVPISNHLYFYWYRQILGQKVEFLVSFYNNEISEKSEIFDDQFSVERPDGSNFTLKIRSTKLEDSAMYFCASGLAEYNEQFFGPGTRLTVL.

This clone was recorded a few times. The CDR3 reads CASSPQGGVVEQYF. The CDR3 DNA reads as TGTGCCAGCAGCCCCCAGGGTGGCGTGGTCGAGCAGTACTTC. The V call is TRBV5-4, the J call TRBJ2-7; TRBD1 might be the D (5 bases). The CDR3 totals 14 residues. Germline CDR1 reads SGHNT; CDR2 reads YYREEE (reference sequence). The V and J ends lost 4 bases and 6 bases respectively, with 17 bases between them. The entire variable domain, with the rest obtained from reference TRBV5-4 and TRBJ2-7, is as follows: ETGVTQSPTHLIKTRGQQVTLRCSSQSGHNTVSWYQQALGQGPQFIFQYYREEENGRGNFPPRFSGLQFPNYSSELNVNALELDDSALYLCASSPQGGVVEQYFGPGTRLTVT.

The V call is TRBV19, the J call TRBJ1-1; D call uncertain. Trimming took off 8 bases at V and 6 bases at J, with 7 bases between the two ends. The length of the CDR3 is 10 residues. Per germline, CDR1 LNHDA and CDR2 SQIVND (reference sequence). The CDR3 loop reads CASGRSEAFF. The CDR3 DNA is TGTGCCAGTGGGAGGTCTGAAGCTTTCTTT.

This chain links TRBV6-1 with TRBJ1-2; the match to TRBD1 covers 9 bases. Germline CDR1 and CDR2: MNHNS and SASEGT. The CDR3 totals 15 residues. The V segment lost 1 base and the J segment 4 bases; nucleotides outside the gene matches: 4. For the CDR3, the DNA is TGTGCCAGCAGTGAAGAACACAGGGGGCTCTATGGCTACACCTTC. Translation: CASSEEHRGLYGYTF.

This chain links TRBV4-1 with TRBJ1-5, with unresolved D. Between the trimmed V and J ends, which lost 3 bases and 1 base, there was a span of 16 bases. The CDR3 is 17 residues long. The germline CDR1 and CDR2 sequences are MGHRA and YSYEKL. The CDR3 spells CASSQKTAGISNQPQHF. The DNA of the CDR3 is TGCGCCAGCAGCCAGAAGACGGCGGGAATCAGCAATCAGCCCCAGCATTTT.

This chain connects TRBV18 to TRBJ1-1; TRBD1 matches 8 bases. The germline V gene encodes CDR1 KGHSH and CDR2 LQKENI. CDR3 length: 14 amino acids. V lost 6 bases and J lost 1; bases outside the gene matches: 4. DNA for the CDR3: TGTGCCAGCTCCGAGGGACAGGCGAACACTGAAGCTTTCTTT. Translating gives CASSEGQANTEAFF. Based on the CDR3 plus reference TRBV18 and TRBJ1-1, the full variable domain is NAGVMQNPRHLVRRRGQEARLRCSPMKGHSHVYWYRQLPEEGLKFMVYLQKENIIDESGMPKERFSAEFPKEGPSILRIQQVVRGDSAAYFCASSEGQANTEAFFGQGTRLTVV.

The chain employs TRBV28 and TRBJ2-7; 10 bases map to TRBD1. Germline V gene lookup returns CDR1 MDHEN and CDR2 SYDVKM. This CDR3 spans 14 amino acids. V gave up 2 bases and J gave up 10 bases; unmatched junction bases: 8. This chain's CDR3 is CASSLGQGVQTQYF. DNA for the CDR3: TGTGCCAGCAGTTTAGGACAGGGGGTCCAAACACAGTACTTC. Full variable domain (missing parts from reference TRBV28 and TRBJ2-7): DVKVTQSSRYLVKRTGEKVFLECVQDMDHENMFWYRQDPGLGLRLIYFSYDVKMKEKGDIPEGYSVSREKKERFSLILESASTNQTSMYLCASSLGQGVQTQYFGPGTRLTVT.

The chain recombines TRBV5-4 with TRBJ2-2, with 7 bases matching TRBD2. Germline V gene lookup returns CDR1 SGHNT and CDR2 YYREEE (reference sequence). CDR3 length: 16 residues. V dropped 4 bases and J dropped 7; count of bases not matched to a gene: 13. The CDR3 loop is CASSGGRGGPGGELFF. In DNA, the CDR3 is TGTGCCAGCAGCGGTGGCCGGGGAGGGCCCGGCGGGGAGCTGTTTTTT.

This chain connects TRBV5-1 to TRBJ2-3; D not resolved. The germline V gene encodes CDR1 SGHRS and CDR2 YFSETQ. This CDR3 contains 14 residues. Between the trimmed V and J ends, which lost 5 bases and 4 bases, there was a span of 14 bases. CDR3 nucleotide sequence: TGCGCCAGCAGGACTTTTATGGAAGCAGATACGCAGTATTTT. Translation: CASRTFMEADTQYF.

This rearrangement joins TRBV29-1 to TRBJ1-1; 8 bases are a match to TRBD1. The CDR3 is 13 amino acids. The J segment lost 4 bases and the V segment lost 7 bases, leaving 8 bases of the junction unmatched. Looked up from germline, CDR1 is SQVTM and CDR2 is ANQGSEA. The CDR3 nucleotides read TGCAGCGCCCGGACAGGGAGGTCCACTGAAGCTTTCTTT. This translates into CSARTGRSTEAFF. The full variable domain, completed using reference TRBV29-1 and TRBJ1-1, is SAVISQKPSRDICQRGTSLTIQCQVDSQVTMMFWYRQQPGQSLTLIATANQGSEATYESGFVIDKFPISRPNLTFSTLTVSNMSPEDSSIYLCSARTGRSTEAFFGQGTRLTVV.